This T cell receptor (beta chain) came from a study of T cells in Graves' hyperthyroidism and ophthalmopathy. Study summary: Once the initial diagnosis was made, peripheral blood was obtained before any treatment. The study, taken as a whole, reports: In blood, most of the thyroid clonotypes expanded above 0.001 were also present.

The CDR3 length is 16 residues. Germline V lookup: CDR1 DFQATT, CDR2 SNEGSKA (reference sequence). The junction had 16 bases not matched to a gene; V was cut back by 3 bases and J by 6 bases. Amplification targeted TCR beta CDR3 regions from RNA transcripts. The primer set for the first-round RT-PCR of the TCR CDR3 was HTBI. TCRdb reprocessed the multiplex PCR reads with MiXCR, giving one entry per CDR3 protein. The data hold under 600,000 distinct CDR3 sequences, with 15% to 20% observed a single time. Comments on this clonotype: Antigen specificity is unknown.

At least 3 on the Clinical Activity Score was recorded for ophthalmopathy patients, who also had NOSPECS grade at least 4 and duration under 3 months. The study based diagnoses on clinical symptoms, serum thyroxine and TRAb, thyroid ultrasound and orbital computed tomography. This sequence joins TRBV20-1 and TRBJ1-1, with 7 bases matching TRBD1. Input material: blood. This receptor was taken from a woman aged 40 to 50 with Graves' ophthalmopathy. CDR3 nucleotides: TGCAGTGCTAGTGGCGGGGACCCCAGGGGGGACGCTGAAGCTTTCTTT. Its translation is CSASGGDPRGDAEAFF.